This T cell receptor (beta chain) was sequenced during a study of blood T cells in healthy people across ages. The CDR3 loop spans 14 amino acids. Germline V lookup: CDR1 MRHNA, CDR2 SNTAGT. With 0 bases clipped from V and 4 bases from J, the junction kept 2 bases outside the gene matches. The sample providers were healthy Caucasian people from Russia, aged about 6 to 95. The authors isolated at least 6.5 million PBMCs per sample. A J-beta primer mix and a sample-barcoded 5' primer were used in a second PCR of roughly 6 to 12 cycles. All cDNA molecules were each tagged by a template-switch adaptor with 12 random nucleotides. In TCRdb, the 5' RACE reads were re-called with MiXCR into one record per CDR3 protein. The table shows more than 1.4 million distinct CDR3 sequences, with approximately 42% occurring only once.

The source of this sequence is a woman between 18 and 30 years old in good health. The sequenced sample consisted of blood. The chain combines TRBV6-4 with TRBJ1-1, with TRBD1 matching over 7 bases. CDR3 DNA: TGTGCCAGCAGTGACTCGTCAGGGGGCACTGAAGCTTTCTTT. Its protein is CASSDSSGGTEAFF.